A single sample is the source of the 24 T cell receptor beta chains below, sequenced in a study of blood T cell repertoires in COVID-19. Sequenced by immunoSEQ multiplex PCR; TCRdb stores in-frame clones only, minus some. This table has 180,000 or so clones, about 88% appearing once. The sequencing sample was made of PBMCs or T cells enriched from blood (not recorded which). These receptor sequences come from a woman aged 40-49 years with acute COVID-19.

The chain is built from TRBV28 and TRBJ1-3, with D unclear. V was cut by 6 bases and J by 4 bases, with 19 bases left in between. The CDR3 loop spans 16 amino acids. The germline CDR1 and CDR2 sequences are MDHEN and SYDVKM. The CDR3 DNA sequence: TGTGCCAGCAGCCCCCCGCGGCAGCTATTGGGAAACACCATATATTTT. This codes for CASSPPRQLLGNTIYF.

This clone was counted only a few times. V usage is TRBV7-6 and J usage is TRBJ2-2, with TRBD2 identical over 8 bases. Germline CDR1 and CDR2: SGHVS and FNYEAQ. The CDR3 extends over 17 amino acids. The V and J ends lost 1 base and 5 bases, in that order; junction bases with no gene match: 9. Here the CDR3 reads CASSLVPGTSGTGELFF. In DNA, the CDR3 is TGTGCCAGCAGCTTAGTGCCGGGGACTAGTGGTACCGGGGAGCTGTTTTTT.

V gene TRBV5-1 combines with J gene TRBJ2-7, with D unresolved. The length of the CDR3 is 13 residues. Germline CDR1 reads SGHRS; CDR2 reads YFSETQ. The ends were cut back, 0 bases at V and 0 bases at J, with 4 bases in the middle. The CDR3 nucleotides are TGCGCCAGCAGCTTGGCGTTCTCCTACGAGCAGTACTTC. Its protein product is CASSLAFSYEQYF.

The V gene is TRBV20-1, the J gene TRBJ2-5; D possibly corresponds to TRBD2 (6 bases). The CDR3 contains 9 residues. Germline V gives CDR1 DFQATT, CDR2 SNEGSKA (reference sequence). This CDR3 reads CTGGETQYF. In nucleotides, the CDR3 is TGCACTGGGGGGGAGACCCAGTACTTC.

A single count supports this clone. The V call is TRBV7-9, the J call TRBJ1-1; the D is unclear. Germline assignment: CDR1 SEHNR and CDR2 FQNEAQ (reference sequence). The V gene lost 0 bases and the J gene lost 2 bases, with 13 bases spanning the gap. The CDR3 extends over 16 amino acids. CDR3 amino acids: CASSLARQSLNTEAFF. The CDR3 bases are TGTGCCAGCAGCTTAGCGAGGCAGAGCTTAAACACTGAAGCTTTCTTT.

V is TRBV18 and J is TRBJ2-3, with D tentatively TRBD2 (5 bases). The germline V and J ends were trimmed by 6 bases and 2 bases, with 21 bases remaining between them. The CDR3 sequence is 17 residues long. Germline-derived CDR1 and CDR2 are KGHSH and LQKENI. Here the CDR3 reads CASSRKTGSSITDTQYF. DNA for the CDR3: TGTGCCAGCTCCCGAAAAACGGGGAGCTCCATCACAGATACGCAGTATTTT.

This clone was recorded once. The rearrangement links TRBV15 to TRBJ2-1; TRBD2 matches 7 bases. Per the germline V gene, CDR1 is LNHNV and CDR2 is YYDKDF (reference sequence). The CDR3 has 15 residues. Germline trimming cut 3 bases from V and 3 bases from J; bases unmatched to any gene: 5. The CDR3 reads CATSSGGSHYNEQFF. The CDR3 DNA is TGTGCCACCAGCAGTGGCGGGAGCCACTACAATGAGCAGTTCTTC.

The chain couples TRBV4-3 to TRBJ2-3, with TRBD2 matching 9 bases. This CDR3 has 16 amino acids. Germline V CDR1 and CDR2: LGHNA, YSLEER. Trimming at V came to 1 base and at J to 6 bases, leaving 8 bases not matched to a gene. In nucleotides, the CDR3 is TGCGCCAGCAGCCAAGGGGTTAGCGGGAGTTACGATACGCAGTATTTT. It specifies CASSQGVSGSYDTQYF.

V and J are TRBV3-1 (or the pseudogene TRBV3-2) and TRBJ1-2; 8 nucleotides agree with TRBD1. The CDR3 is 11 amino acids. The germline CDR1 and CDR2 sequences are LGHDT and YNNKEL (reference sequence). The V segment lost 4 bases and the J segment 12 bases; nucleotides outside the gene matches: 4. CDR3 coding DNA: TGTGCCAGCAGCCTTGCAGGGGGCCACACCTTC. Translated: CASSLAGGHTF.

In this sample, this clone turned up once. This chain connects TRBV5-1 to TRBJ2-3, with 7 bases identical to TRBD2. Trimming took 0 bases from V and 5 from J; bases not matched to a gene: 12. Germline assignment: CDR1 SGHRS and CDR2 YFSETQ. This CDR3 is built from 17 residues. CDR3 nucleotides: TGCGCCAGCAGCTTGGCCAAAGGCGGGAGATTAGTAGATACGCAGTATTTT. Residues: CASSLAKGGRLVDTQYF.

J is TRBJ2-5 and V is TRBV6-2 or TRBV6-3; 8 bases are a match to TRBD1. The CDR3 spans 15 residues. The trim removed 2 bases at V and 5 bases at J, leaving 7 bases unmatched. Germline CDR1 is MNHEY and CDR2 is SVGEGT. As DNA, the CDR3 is TGTGCCAGCAGTTACACCGGGACAGGAGGGGAGACCCAGTACTTC. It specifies CASSYTGTGGETQYF.

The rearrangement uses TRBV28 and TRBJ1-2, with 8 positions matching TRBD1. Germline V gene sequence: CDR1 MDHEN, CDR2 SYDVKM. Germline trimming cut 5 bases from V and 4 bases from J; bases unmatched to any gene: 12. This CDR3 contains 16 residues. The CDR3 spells CASSTTYRGEAYGYTF. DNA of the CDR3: TGTGCCAGCAGTACGACCTACAGGGGGGAGGCCTATGGCTACACCTTC.

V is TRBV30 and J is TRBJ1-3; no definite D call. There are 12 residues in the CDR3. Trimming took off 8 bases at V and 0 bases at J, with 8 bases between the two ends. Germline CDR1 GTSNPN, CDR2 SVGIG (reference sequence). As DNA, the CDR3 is TGTGCCCAGTCTTTCTCTGGAAACACCATATATTTT. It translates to CAQSFSGNTIYF.

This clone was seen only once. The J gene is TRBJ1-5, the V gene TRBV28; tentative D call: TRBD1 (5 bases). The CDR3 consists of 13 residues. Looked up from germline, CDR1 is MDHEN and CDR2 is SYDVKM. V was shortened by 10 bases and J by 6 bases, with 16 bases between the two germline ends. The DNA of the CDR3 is TGTGCCACCAGGACCAGGGTAGGTCAGCCCCAGCATTTT. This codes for CATRTRVGQPQHF.

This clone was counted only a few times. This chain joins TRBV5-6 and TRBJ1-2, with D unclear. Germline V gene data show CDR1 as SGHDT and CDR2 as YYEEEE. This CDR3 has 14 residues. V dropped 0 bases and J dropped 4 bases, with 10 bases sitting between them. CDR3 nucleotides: TGTGCCAGCAGCTTGGAGGTGGGCCCCTATGGCTACACCTTC. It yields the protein CASSLEVGPYGYTF.

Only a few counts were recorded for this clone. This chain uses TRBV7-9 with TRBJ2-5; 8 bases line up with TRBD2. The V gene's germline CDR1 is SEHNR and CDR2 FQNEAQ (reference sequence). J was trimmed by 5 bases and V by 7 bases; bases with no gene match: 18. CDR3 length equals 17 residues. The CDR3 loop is CASIPPESGGHRETQYF. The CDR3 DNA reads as TGTGCCAGCATCCCCCCAGAGAGCGGGGGCCACAGGGAGACCCAGTACTTC.

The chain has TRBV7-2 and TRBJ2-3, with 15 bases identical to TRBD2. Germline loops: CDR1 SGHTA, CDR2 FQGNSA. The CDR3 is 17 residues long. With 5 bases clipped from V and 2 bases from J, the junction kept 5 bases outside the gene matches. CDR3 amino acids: CASSPRTSGRATDTQYF. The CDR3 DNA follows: TGTGCCAGCAGCCCACGGACTAGCGGGAGGGCCACAGATACGCAGTATTTT.

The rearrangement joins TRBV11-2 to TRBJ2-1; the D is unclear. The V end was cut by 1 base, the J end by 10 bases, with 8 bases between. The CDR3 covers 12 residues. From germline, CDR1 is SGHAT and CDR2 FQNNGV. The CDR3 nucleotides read TGTGCCAGCAGCTTAGGATACTTGGAGCAGTTCTTC. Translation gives CASSLGYLEQFF.

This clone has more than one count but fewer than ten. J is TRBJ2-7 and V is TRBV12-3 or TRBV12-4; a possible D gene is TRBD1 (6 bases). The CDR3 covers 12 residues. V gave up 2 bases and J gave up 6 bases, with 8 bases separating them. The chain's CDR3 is CASSLTRGEQYF. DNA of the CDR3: TGTGCCAGCAGTTTAACCAGGGGCGAGCAGTACTTC.

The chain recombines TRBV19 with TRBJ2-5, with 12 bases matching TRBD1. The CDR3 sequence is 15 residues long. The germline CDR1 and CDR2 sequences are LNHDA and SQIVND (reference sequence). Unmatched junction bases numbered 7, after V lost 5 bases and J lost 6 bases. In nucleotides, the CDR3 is TGTGCCAGTAGTCAGGGGACAGGGGGCCAGAAGACCCAGTACTTC. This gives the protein CASSQGTGGQKTQYF.

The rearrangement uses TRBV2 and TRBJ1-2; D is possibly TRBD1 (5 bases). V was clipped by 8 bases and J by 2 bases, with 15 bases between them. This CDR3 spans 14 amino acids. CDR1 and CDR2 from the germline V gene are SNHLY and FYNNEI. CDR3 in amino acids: CASLKETVNYGYTF. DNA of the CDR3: TGTGCCAGCTTGAAAGAGACAGTCAACTATGGCTACACCTTC. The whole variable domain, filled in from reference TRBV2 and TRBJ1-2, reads EPEVTQTPSHQVTQMGQEVILRCVPISNHLYFYWYRQILGQKVEFLVSFYNNEISEKSEIFDDQFSVERPDGSNFTLKIRSTKLEDSAMYFCASLKETVNYGYTFGSGTRLTVV.

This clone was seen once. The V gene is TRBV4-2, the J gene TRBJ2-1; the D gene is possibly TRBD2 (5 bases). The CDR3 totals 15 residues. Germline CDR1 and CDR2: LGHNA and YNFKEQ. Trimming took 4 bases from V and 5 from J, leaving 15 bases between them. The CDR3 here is CASSPRRTGNNEQFF. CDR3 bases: TGTGCCAGCAGCCCCCGTCGGACTGGAAACAATGAGCAGTTCTTC.

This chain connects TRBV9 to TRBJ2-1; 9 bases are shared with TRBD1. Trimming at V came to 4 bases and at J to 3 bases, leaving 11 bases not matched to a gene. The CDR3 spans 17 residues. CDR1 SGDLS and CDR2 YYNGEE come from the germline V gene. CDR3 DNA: TGTGCCAGCAGCCATGCATCGGGACAGGGTATCTACAATGAGCAGTTCTTC. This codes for CASSHASGQGIYNEQFF. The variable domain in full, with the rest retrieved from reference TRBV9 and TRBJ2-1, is DSGVTQTPKHLITATGQRVTLRCSPRSGDLSVYWYQQSLDQGLQFLIQYYNGEERAKGNILERFSAQQFPDLHSELNLSSLELGDSALYFCASSHASGQGIYNEQFFGPGTRLTVL.

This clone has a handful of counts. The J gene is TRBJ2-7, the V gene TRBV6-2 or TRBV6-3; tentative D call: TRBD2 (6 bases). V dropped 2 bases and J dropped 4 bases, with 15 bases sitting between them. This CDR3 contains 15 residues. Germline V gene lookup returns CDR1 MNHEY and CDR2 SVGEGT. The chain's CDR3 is CASSYTRPGVYEQYF. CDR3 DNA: TGTGCCAGCAGTTACACCCGACCGGGGGTTTACGAGCAGTACTTC.